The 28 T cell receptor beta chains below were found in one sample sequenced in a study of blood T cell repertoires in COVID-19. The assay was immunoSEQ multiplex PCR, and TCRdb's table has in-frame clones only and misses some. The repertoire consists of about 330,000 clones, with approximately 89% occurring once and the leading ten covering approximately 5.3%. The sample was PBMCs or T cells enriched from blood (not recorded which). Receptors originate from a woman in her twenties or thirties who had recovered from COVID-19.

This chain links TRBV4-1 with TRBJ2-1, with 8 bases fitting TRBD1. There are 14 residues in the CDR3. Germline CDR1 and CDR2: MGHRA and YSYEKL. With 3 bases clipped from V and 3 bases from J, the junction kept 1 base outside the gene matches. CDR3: CASSQGQVYNEQFF. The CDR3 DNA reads TGCGCCAGCAGCCAGGGACAGGTCTACAATGAGCAGTTCTTC.

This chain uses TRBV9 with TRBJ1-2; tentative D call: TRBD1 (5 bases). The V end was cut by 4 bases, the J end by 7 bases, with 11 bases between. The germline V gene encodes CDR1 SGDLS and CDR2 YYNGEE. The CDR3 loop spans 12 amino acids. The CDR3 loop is CASSRRGVGYTF. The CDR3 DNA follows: TGTGCCAGCAGCCGGCGGGGGGTTGGCTACACCTTC.

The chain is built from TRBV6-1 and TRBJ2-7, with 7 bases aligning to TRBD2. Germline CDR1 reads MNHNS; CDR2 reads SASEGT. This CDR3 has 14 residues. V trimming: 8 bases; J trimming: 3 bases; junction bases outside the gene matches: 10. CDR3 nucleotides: TGTGCCAGCGCTGGGGGAGGGATGATCTACGAGCAGTACTTC. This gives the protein CASAGGGMIYEQYF.

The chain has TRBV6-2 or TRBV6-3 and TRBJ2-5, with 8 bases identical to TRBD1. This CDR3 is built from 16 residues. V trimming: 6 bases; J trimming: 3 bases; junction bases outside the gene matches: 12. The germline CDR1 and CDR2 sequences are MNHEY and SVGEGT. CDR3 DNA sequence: TGTGCCAGCAGCGATGCGCCGACAGGGGTCGAAGAGACCCAGTACTTC. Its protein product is CASSDAPTGVEETQYF.

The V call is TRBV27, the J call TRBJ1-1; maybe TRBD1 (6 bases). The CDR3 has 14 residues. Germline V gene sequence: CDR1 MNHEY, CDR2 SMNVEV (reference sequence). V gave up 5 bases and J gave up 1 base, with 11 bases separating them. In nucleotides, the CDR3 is TGTGCCAGCAGTAAGAGGGGGACGAACACTGAAGCTTTCTTT. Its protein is CASSKRGTNTEAFF.

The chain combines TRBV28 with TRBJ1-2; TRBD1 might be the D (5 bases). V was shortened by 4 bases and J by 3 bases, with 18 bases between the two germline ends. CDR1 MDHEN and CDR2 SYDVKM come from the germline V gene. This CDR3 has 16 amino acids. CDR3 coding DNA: TGTGCCAGCAGTTCGCACCCCTCACAGGATCACTATGGCTACACCTTC. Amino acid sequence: CASSSHPSQDHYGYTF.

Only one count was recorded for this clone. The CDR3 here is CASSPSGLAGGLDTQYF. The CDR3 DNA reads as TGTGCCAGCAGCCCCTCGGGACTAGCGGGGGGTCTCGATACGCAGTATTTT. The chain carries TRBV11-2 and TRBJ2-3; 15 bases match TRBD2. The junction had 9 bases not matched to a gene; V was cut back by 5 bases and J by 6 bases. Germline V gene data show CDR1 as SGHAT and CDR2 as FQNNGV. This CDR3 is 17 amino acids long. The full variable domain, rest sourced from reference TRBV11-2 and TRBJ2-3, is EAGVAQSPRYKIIEKRQSVAFWCNPISGHATLYWYQQILGQGPKLLIQFQNNGVVDDSQLPKDRFSAERLKGVDSTLKIQPAKLEDSAVYLCASSPSGLAGGLDTQYFGPGTRLTVL.

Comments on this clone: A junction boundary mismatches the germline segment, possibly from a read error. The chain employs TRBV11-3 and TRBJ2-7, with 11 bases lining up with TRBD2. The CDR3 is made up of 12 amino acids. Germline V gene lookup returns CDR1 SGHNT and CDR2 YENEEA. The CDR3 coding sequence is TGCATTAGCGGGGGGGACTCCTACGAGCAGTACTTC. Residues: CISGGDSYEQYF.

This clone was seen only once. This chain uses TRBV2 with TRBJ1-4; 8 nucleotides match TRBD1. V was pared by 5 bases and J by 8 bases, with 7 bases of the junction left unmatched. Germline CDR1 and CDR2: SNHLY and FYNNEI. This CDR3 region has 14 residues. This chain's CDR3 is CASSPRTGLEKLFF. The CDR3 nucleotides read TGTGCCAGCAGTCCACGGACAGGGCTGGAAAAACTGTTTTTT. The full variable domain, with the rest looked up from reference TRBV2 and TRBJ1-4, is EPEVTQTPSHQVTQMGQEVILRCVPISNHLYFYWYRQILGQKVEFLVSFYNNEISEKSEIFDDQFSVERPDGSNFTLKIRSTKLEDSAMYFCASSPRTGLEKLFFGSGTQLSVL.

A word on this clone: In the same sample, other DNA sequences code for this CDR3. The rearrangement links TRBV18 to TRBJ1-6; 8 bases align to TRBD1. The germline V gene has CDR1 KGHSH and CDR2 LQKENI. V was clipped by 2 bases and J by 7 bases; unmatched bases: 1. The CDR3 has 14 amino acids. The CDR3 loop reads CASSPNRGNSPLHF. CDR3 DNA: TGTGCCAGCTCACCAAACAGGGGGAATTCACCCCTCCACTTT.

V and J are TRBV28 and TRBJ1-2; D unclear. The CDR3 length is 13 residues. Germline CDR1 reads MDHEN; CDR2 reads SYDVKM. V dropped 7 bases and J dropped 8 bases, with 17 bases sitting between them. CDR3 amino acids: CASNLQRQRGYTF. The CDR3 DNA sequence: TGTGCCAGCAACCTCCAAAGGCAGAGGGGCTACACCTTC.

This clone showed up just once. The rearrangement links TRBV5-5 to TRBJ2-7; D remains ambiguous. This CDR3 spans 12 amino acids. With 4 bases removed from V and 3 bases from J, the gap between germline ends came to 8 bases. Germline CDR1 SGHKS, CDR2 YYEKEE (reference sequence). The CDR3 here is CASSPRNYEQYF. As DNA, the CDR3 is TGTGCCAGCAGCCCGAGAAACTACGAGCAGTACTTC.

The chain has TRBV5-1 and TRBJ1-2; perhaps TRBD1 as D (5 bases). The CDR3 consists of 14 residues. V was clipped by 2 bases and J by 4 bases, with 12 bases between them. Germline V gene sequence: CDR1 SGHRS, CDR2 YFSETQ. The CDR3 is CASSFRDWGYGYTF. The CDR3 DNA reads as TGCGCCAGCAGCTTCCGGGACTGGGGCTATGGCTACACCTTC. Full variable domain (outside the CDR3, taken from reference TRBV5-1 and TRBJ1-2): KAGVTQTPRYLIKTRGQQVTLSCSPISGHRSVSWYQQTPGQGLQFLFEYFSETQRNKGNFPGRFSGRQFSNSRSEMNVSTLELGDSALYLCASSFRDWGYGYTFGSGTRLTVV.

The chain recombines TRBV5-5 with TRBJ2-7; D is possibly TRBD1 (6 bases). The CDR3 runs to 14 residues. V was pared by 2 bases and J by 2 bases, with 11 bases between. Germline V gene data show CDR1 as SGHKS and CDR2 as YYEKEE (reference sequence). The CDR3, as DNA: TGTGCCAGCAGCTTAGAACAGGGAACCTACGAGCAGTACTTC. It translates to CASSLEQGTYEQYF.

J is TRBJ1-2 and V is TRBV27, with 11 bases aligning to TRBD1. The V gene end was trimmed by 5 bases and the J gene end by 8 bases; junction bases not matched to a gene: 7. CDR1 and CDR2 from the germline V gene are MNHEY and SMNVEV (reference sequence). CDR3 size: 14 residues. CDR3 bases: TGTGCCAGCAGTCCCCCTGGACAGGGGGCGGGCTACACCTTC. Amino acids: CASSPPGQGAGYTF.

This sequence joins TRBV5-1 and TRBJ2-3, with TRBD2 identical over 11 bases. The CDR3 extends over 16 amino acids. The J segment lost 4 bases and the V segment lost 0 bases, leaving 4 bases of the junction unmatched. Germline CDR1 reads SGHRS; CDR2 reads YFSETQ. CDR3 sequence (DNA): TGCGCCAGCAGCTTGGAGTTAGCGGGGGGGGCAGATACGCAGTATTTT. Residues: CASSLELAGGADTQYF.

In DNA, the CDR3 is TGTGCCAGCCTCGGGACTAGCGGGGGCCTCCGCACAGATACGCAGTATTTT. Amino acid sequence: CASLGTSGGLRTDTQYF. The J gene is TRBJ2-3, the V gene TRBV5-6; 14 bases align to TRBD2. Looked up from germline, CDR1 is SGHDT and CDR2 is YYEEEE. The CDR3 sequence is 17 residues long. Trimming took 7 bases from V and 1 from J; bases not matched to a gene: 8.

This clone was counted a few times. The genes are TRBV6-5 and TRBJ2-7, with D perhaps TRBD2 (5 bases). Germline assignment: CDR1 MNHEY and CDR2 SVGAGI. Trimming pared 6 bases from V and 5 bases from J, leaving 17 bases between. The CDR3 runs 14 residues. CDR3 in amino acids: CASRPEASRDEQYF. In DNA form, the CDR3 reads TGTGCCAGCAGGCCCGAGGCTTCGAGGGACGAGCAGTACTTC.

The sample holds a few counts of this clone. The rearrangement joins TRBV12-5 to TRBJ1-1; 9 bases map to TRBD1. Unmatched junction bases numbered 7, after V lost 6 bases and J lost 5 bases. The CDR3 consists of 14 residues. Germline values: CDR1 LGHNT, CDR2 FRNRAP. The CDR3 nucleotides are TGTGCTAGTGGGGGGACAGGGCAGGGAACTGAAGCTTTCTTT. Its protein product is CASGGTGQGTEAFF.

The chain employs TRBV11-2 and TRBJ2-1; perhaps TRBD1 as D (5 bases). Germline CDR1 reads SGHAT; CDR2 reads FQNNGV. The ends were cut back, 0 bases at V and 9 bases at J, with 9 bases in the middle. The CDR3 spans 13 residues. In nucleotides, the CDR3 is TGTGCCAGCAGCTTAGATATACAGGTTGAGCAGTTCTTC. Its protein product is CASSLDIQVEQFF.

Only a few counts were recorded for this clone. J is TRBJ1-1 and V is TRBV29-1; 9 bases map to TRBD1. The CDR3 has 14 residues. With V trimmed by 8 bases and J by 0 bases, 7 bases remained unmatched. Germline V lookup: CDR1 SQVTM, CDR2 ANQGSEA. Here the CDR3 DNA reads TGCAGCTTTCGACAGGGGGGGATGAACACTGAAGCTTTCTTT. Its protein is CSFRQGGMNTEAFF.

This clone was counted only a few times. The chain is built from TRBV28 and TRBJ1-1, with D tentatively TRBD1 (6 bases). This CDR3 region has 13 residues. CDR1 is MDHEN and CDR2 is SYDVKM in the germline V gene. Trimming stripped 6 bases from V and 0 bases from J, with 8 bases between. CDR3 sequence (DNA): TGTGCCAGCAGAGGACAGATGAACACTGAAGCTTTCTTT. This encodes CASRGQMNTEAFF.

CDR3 nucleotide sequence: TGTGCCAGCAGCTTAGTAGGGCTAGCGGGGGCCTACTCCTCCTACGAGCAGTACTTC. It translates to CASSLVGLAGAYSSYEQYF. V gene TRBV7-2 combines with J gene TRBJ2-7; the match to TRBD2 covers 10 bases. Germline V gives CDR1 SGHTA, CDR2 FQGNSA. The V and J ends lost 1 base and 0 bases, in that order; junction bases with no gene match: 12. This CDR3 is 19 amino acids long.

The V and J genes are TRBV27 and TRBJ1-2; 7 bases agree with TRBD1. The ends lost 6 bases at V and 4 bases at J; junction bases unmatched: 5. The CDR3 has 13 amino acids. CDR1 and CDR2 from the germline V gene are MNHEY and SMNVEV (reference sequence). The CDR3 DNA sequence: TGTGCCAGCAGGCTTAGACAGGGCTATGGCTACACCTTC. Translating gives CASRLRQGYGYTF.

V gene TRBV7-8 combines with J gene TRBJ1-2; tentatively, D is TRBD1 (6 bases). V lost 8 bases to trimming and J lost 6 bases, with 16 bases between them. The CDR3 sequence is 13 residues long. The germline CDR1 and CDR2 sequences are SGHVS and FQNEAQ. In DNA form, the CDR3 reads TGTGCCAGCCGGGGGGCCGCGAAGAATGGCTACACCTTC. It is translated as CASRGAAKNGYTF.

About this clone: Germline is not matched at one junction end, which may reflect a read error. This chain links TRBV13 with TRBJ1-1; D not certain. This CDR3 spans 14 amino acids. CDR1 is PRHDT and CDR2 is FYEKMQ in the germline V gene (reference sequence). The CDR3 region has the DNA TGTGCCAGCCGCTTGATGGAGGGTTTGGCTGAAGCTTTCTTT. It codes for CASRLMEGLAEAFF.

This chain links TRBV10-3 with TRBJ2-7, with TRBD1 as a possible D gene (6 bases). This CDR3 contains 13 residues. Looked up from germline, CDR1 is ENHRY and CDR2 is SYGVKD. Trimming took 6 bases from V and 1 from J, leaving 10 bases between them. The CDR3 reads CAISPTGSYEQYF. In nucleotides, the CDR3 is TGTGCCATCAGCCCTACAGGGTCCTACGAGCAGTACTTC.

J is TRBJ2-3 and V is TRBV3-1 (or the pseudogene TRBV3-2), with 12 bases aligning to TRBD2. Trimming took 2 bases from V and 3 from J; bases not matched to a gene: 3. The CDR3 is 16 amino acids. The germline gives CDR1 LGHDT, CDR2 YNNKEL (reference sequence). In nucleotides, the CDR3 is TGTGCCAGCAGCCAACGACTAGCGGGGGTGACAGATACGCAGTATTTT. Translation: CASSQRLAGVTDTQYF.